Listed below are T cell receptor beta chains from one sample, sequenced in a study of T-cell memory formation after mild COVID-19. TCRdb itself ran the 5' RACE reads through MiXCR, one entry per CDR3 protein. The repertoire holds hundreds of thousands of distinct CDR3 sequences, 20% to 25% seen once, with around 8.7% in the top ten. The sequencing sample was made of PBMCs or a T cell subset sorted from them (not recorded which). These receptors all come from an adult woman who had mild COVID-19 (a few samples of this study predate the infection). Cell type and time point are not known. Both conserved end residues are part of each CDR3. D genes are given only for firm matches. Where a row states a size, it is once, few, many or the class of an expanded clone; other rows omit it.

TRBV29-1,NA,TRBD2,TRBJ2-1,TGCAGCGGAGTACTAGCGGGCCTTTACAATGAGCAGTTCTTC,CSGVLAGLYNEQFF
TRBV7-8,NA,NA,TRBJ2-1,TGTGCCAGCAGGGATGGAAGGGATGAGCAGTTCTTC,CASRDGRDEQFF
TRBV19,few,NA,TRBJ2-7,TGTGCCAGTAGTACCCCTAACAGCGAGCAGTACTTC,CASSTPNSEQYF
TRBV9,NA,NA,TRBJ1-3,TGTGCCAGCAACCCGTGGGACGGCGACCCCATATATTTT,CASNPWDGDPIYF
TRBV12-3/TRBV12-4,NA,NA,TRBJ2-1,NA,CASILEGGLNEQFF
TRBV6-5,NA,NA,TRBJ2-4,TGTGCCAGCAGACCTACACCCCTTGGGTGGAACATTCAGTACTTC,CASRPTPLGWNIQYF
TRBV6-2/TRBV6-3,NA,NA,TRBJ1-1,TGTGCCACCCGGACGGGACTTGAAGCTTTCTTT,CATRTGLEAFF
TRBV7-9,NA,TRBD1,TRBJ2-7,TGTGCCAGCAGCTTTGCAGGGGGCCACTCCTACGAGCAGTACTTC,CASSFAGGHSYEQYF
TRBV7-9,NA,TRBD2,TRBJ2-1,TGTGCCAGCAGCTTAGGGAGACTAGCGGAACCCTACAATGAGCAGTTCTTC,CASSLGRLAEPYNEQFF
TRBV11-2,NA,TRBD2,TRBJ2-7,TGTGCCAGCACCGCACTAGCGGGAGGATCCTACGAGCAGTACTTC,CASTALAGGSYEQYF
TRBV27,NA,NA,TRBJ1-4,TGTGCCAGCAGAATACAGGGAGGTGATGAAAAACTGTTTTTT,CASRIQGGDEKLFF
TRBV4-1,NA,NA,TRBJ2-7,TGCGCCAGCAGCCCTGGGTCGCAGCGCCCCTACGAGCAGTACTTC,CASSPGSQRPYEQYF
TRBV13,NA,NA,TRBJ2-3,TGTGCCAGCAGCCCGAGGGGGGCGGATCGCACAGATACGCAGTATTTT,CASSPRGADRTDTQYF
TRBV7-9,NA,TRBD1,TRBJ2-3,TGTGCCAGCAGTCCGACAGGGTACGGCACAGATACGCAGTATTTT,CASSPTGYGTDTQYF
TRBV12-3/TRBV12-4,few,TRBD1,TRBJ2-3,TGTGCCAGCATCCCTGGGACAGGGGGGACAGATACGCAGTATTTT,CASIPGTGGTDTQYF
TRBV6-9,NA,NA,TRBJ2-7,TGTGCCAGCAGTTACTCGAAGAGCTTAGAGCAGTACTTC,CASSYSKSLEQYF